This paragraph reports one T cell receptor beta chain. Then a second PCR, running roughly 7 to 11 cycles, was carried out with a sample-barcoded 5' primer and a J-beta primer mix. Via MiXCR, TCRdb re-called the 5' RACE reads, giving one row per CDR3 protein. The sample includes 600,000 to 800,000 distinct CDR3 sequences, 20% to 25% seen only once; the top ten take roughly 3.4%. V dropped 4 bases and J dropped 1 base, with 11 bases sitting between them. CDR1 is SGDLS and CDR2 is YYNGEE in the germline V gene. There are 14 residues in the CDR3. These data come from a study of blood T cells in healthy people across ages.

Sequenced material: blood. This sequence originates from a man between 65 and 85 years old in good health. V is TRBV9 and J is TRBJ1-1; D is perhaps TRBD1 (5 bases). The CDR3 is CASSPSGQNTEAFF. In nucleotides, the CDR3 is TGTGCCAGCAGCCCCAGCGGACAGAACACTGAAGCTTTCTTT.